This TCR beta chain was found in a study of blood T cell repertoires in COVID-19. Study details: Whether acute or convalescent, the COVID-19 samples came from the United States, Italy and Spain. In each case, the material was cDNA or gDNA derived from T cells, B-cell-depleted T cells, or PBMCs.

Original processing methods: Nucleated cell counts were estimated from reference gene primer amplification. Assay used: immunoSEQ multiplex PCR; TCRdb lists only in-frame clones, some missing. The V and J calls and clone size are taken from that table; D and trimming were inferred from the DNA. The sample yields 440,000 or so clones, about 88% seen once. The ends lost 1 base at V and 10 bases at J; junction bases unmatched: 8. The CDR3 consists of 16 residues. From germline, CDR1 is LGHNA and CDR2 YSLEER. The TCR was taken from a woman aged 40 to 55 with COVID-19, enrolled during active disease. The chain joins TRBV4-3 to TRBJ1-6; 9 bases are a match to TRBD1. Sequencing was done on a sample of peripheral blood. The CDR3 DNA reads TGCGCCAGCAGCCAAGTTGGGGGACAGGGCAAATCACCCCTCCACTTT. It specifies CASSQVGGQGKSPLHF.